A single sample gave rise to the 20 T cell receptor beta chains below, sequenced in a study of shared clonotypes between healthy human individuals. The protocol was immunoSEQ multiplex PCR, while the TCRdb copy is restricted to in-frame clones and leaves out a portion. The table has about 1 million clones, about 75% seen once. The source material was memory CD4+ T cells sorted from blood. Subset noted: CD45RA-negative fraction. The receptors originated from a man aged 18 to 29 in good health.

The gene calls are TRBV18 and TRBJ1-1; TRBD1 matches 8 bases. V gave up 3 bases and J gave up 3 bases; unmatched junction bases: 6. The germline V gene encodes CDR1 KGHSH and CDR2 LQKENI. The CDR3 is 15 amino acids. The CDR3 loop is CASSPYRGVDTEAFF. CDR3 DNA sequence: TGTGCCAGCTCACCCTACAGGGGGGTTGACACTGAAGCTTTCTTT.

This clone came up a few times. This chain connects TRBV11-2 to TRBJ2-2, with no clear D. This CDR3 is built from 14 residues. The V end was cut by 2 bases, the J end by 6 bases, with 10 bases between. Germline V gene data show CDR1 as SGHAT and CDR2 as FQNNGV. The CDR3 DNA is TGTGCCAGCAGCTTACGACCTGAGGCCGGGGAGCTGTTTTTT. Translated, it gives CASSLRPEAGELFF.

Regarding this clone: This likely stems from a read error, as it lies one base from a far larger clone. Other DNA sequences in this sample translate to the same CDR3. The DNA of the CDR3 is TGCAGTGCCCTCCAAGAGACCCAGTACTTC. Translation: CSALQETQYF. The J gene is TRBJ2-5, the V gene TRBV20-1, with D unclear. CDR1 and CDR2 (germline): DFQATT, SNEGSKA (reference sequence). This CDR3 has 10 residues. With 6 bases removed from V and 1 base from J, the gap between germline ends came to 3 bases.

This clone was recorded at least ten times. CDR3 protein: CASRGTGQSSGNTIYF. Here the CDR3 DNA reads TGTGCCAGCAGAGGGACAGGGCAGAGCTCTGGAAACACCATATATTTT. V and J are TRBV5-4 and TRBJ1-3; TRBD1 aligns across 9 bases. With V trimmed by 5 bases and J by 0 bases, 6 bases remained unmatched. Germline V gene data show CDR1 as SGHNT and CDR2 as YYREEE (reference sequence). This CDR3 is 16 amino acids long.

On this clone: The same CDR3 also results from other DNA sequences found in this sample. The gene calls are TRBV5-1 and TRBJ2-5; D not certain. Trimming removed 0 bases at V and 5 bases at J, with 2 bases between. The CDR3 has 11 amino acids. Germline CDR1 and CDR2: SGHRS and YFSETQ. This chain's CDR3 is CASSLVETQYF. CDR3 coding DNA: TGCGCCAGCAGCTTGGTTGAGACCCAGTACTTC.

The chain recombines TRBV5-3 with TRBJ1-2, with 7 positions matching TRBD1. TRBV5-3 has ORF status, its function being uncertain. V gave up 8 bases and J gave up 4 bases; unmatched junction bases: 8. The CDR3 is 13 residues long. Written as DNA, the CDR3 is TGTGCCAGCAGCCGACAGGGTATCTATGGCTACACCTTC. It is translated as CASSRQGIYGYTF.

The rearrangement joins TRBV5-1 to TRBJ2-4; possible D gene TRBD2, 7 bases. The length of the CDR3 is 15 residues. V was clipped by 4 bases and J by 8 bases, with 19 bases between them. Germline V gives CDR1 SGHRS, CDR2 YFSETQ. The CDR3 DNA reads as TGCGCCAGCAGCCCAGTCGGGGGCCGGGGGGACATTCAGTACTTC. It translates to CASSPVGGRGDIQYF.

The V call is TRBV6-5, the J call TRBJ1-2; TRBD1 matches 7 bases. V shed 5 bases, J shed 8 bases, and the junction held 8 bases outside the gene matches. CDR1 MNHEY and CDR2 SVGAGI come from the germline V gene. The CDR3 sequence is 13 residues long. The CDR3 nucleotides read TGTGCCAGCAGTCAAGGGGGCGATGGGGGCTACACCTTC. Protein sequence: CASSQGGDGGYTF.

This clone was seen only a few times. CDR3: CASSPRQDNSPLHF. The DNA of the CDR3 is TGTGCCAGCAGTCCCCGACAGGATAATTCACCCCTCCACTTT. J is TRBJ1-6 and V is TRBV28; D perhaps matches TRBD1 (6 bases). V lost 5 bases and J lost 5, with 10 bases in between. The CDR3 loop spans 14 amino acids. Germline V gene lookup returns CDR1 MDHEN and CDR2 SYDVKM.

The chain links TRBV10-3 to TRBJ2-7, with TRBD2 identical over 9 bases. CDR3 length: 15 residues. Germline V lookup: CDR1 ENHRY, CDR2 SYGVKD. The ends lost 3 bases at V and 5 bases at J; junction bases unmatched: 8. CDR3 region: CAISDGLAGHHEQYF. For the CDR3, the DNA is TGTGCCATCAGTGACGGGCTAGCGGGACACCACGAGCAGTACTTC.

The chain is built from TRBV5-4 and TRBJ2-5; D ambiguous. V lost 0 bases to trimming and J lost 3 bases, with 6 bases between them. This CDR3 has 13 residues. Per germline, CDR1 SGHNT and CDR2 YYREEE (reference sequence). The CDR3 sequence: CASSLDGKETQYF. In nucleotides, the CDR3 is TGTGCCAGCAGCTTGGATGGGAAAGAGACCCAGTACTTC.

The chain couples TRBV5-4 to TRBJ2-5; weak D call: TRBD2 (6 bases). In germline, CDR1 is SGHNT, CDR2 YYREEE (reference sequence). The CDR3 runs 14 residues. The V end was cut by 0 bases, the J end by 4 bases, with 10 bases between. This CDR3 is CASSLGTKAETQYF. In DNA form, the CDR3 reads TGTGCCAGCAGCTTGGGGACTAAGGCAGAGACCCAGTACTTC.

The gene calls are TRBV2 and TRBJ2-3, with D perhaps TRBD2 (5 bases). Between the trimmed V and J ends, which lost 8 bases and 0 bases, there was a span of 21 bases. The CDR3 length is 17 residues. Germline V gene lookup returns CDR1 SNHLY and CDR2 FYNNEI. The CDR3 region is CASGGRSGGTSTDTQYF. The CDR3 DNA sequence: TGTGCCAGCGGAGGCCGGAGCGGCGGAACTAGCACAGATACGCAGTATTTT.

The count of this clone is one. This chain connects TRBV7-8 to TRBJ1-2, with TRBD1 as a possible D gene (5 bases). With 5 bases removed from V and 8 bases from J, the gap between germline ends came to 12 bases. In germline, CDR1 is SGHVS, CDR2 FQNEAQ. The CDR3 has 12 residues. CDR3 in amino acids: CASSHGTGGYTF. The CDR3 region has the DNA TGTGCCAGCAGCCACGGGACGGGGGGCTACACCTTC. Looking up the rest from reference TRBV7-8 and TRBJ1-2 gives the full variable domain: GAGVSQSPRYKVAKRGQDVALRCDPISGHVSLFWYQQALGQGPEFLTYFQNEAQLDKSGLPSDRFFAERPEGSVSTLKIQRTQQEDSAVYLCASSHGTGGYTFGSGTRLTVV.

For this clone: One end of the junction fails to match germline, which may point to a read error. The rearrangement links TRBV5-3 to TRBJ2-1; 14 bases line up with TRBD2. TRBV5-3 is an open reading frame, and its role is uncertain. This CDR3 comprises 17 residues. The CDR3 sequence is CATIGTSGSQTYNEQFF. Written as DNA, the CDR3 is TGCGCGACGATAGGGACTAGCGGGAGCCAAACCTACAATGAGCAGTTCTTC.

The CDR3 here is CASSGGRAQETQYF. CDR3 bases: TGTGCCAGCAGTGGGGGAAGGGCACAAGAGACCCAGTACTTC. V gene TRBV6-1 combines with J gene TRBJ2-5; no clear D. The V gene lost 4 bases and the J gene lost 2 bases, with 11 bases spanning the gap. The germline CDR1 and CDR2 sequences are MNHNS and SASEGT. This CDR3 contains 14 residues.

The gene calls are TRBV6-6 and TRBJ1-5; the D is unclear. The V gene lost 6 bases and the J gene lost 3 bases, with 9 bases spanning the gap. The length of the CDR3 is 13 residues. The germline V gene has CDR1 MNHNY and CDR2 SVGAGI (reference sequence). The CDR3 nucleotides are TGTGCCAGCAGGGATCAACACAATCAGCCCCAGCATTTT. This encodes CASRDQHNQPQHF.

This clone was detected only once. The chain has TRBV5-6 and TRBJ2-7; TRBD2 is a possible D gene (5 bases). CDR1 and CDR2 from the germline V gene are SGHDT and YYEEEE. Deletions cut 0 bases from V and 6 bases from J, with 13 bases between. The CDR3 runs 14 residues. CDR3 sequence (DNA): TGTGCCAGCAGCTTGGGACTATTGGGCGGCGAGCAGTACTTC. It specifies CASSLGLLGGEQYF.

This clone occurred a few times. The V gene is TRBV18, the J gene TRBJ1-2; no reliable D call. Per the germline V gene, CDR1 is KGHSH and CDR2 is LQKENI. V was pared by 5 bases and J by 7 bases, with 14 bases between. This CDR3 comprises 13 residues. DNA for the CDR3: TGTGCCAGCTCAACCGCCTATGCGGGTGGCTACACCTTC. This encodes CASSTAYAGGYTF.

The chain has TRBV6-6 and TRBJ1-5; the D gene is possibly TRBD1 (5 bases). Deletions cut 5 bases from V and 3 bases from J, with 11 bases between. This CDR3 spans 14 amino acids. From germline, CDR1 is MNHNY and CDR2 SVGAGI (reference sequence). The CDR3 coding sequence is TGTGCCAGCAGTCCCCGACAGTCCAATCAGCCCCAGCATTTT. It encodes CASSPRQSNQPQHF.